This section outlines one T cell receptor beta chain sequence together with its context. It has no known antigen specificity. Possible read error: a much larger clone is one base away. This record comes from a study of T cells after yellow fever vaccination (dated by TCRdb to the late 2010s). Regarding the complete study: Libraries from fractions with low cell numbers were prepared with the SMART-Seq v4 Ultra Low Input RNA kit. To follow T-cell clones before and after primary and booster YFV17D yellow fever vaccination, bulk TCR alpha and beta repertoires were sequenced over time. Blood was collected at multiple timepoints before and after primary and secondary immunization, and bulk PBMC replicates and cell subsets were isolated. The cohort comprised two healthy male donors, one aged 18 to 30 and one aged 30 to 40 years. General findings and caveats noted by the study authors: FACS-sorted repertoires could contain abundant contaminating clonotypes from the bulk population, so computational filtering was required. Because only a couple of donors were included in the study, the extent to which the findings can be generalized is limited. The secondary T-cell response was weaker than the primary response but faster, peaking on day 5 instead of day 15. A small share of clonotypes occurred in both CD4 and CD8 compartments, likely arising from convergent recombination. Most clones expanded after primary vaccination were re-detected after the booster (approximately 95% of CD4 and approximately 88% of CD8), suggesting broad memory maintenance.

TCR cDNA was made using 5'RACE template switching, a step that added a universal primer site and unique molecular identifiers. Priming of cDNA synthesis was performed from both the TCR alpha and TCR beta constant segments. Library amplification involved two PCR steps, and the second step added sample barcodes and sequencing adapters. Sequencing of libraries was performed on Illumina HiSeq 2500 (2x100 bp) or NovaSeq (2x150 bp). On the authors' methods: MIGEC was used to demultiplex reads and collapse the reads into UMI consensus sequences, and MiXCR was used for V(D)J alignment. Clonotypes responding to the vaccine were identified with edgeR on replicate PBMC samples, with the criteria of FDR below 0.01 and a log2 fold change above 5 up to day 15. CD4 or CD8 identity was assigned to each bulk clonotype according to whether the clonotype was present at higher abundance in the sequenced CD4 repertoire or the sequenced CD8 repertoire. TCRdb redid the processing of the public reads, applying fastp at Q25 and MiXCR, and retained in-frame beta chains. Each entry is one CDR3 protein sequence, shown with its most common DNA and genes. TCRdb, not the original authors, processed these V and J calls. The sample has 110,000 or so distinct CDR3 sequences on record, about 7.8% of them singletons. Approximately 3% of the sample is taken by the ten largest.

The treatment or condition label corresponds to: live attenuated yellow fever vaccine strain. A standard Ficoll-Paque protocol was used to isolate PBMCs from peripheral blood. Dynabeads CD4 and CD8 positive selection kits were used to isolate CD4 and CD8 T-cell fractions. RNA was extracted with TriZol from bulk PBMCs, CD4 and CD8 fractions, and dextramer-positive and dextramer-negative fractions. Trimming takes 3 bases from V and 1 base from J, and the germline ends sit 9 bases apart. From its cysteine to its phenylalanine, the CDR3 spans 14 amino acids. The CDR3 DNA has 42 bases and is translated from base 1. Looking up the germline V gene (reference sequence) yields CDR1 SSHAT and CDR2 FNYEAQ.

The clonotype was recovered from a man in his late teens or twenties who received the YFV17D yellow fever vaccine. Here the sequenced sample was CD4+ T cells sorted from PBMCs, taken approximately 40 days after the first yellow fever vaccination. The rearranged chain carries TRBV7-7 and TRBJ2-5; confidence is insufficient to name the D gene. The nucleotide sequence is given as TGTGCCAGCAGCTTGGACCACACCCAAGAGACCCAGTACTTC. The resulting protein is CASSLDHTQETQYF.